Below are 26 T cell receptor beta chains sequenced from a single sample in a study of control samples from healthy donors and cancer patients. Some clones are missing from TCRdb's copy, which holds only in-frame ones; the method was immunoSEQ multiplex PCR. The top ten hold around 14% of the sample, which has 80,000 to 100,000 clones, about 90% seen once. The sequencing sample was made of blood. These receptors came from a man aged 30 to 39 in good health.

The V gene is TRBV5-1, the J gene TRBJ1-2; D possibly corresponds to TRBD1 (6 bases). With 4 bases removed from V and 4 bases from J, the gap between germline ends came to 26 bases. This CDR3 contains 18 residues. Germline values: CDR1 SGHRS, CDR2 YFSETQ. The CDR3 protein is CASSPTPKTGANFYGYTF. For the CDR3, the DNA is TGCGCCAGCAGCCCGACCCCTAAGACAGGAGCCAATTTCTATGGCTACACCTTC.

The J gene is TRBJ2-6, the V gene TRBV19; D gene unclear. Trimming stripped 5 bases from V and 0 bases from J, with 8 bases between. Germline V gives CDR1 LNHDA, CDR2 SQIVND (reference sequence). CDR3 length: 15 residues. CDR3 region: CASSSQSSGANVLTF. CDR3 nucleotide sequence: TGTGCCAGTAGTTCACAGAGCTCTGGGGCCAACGTCCTGACTTTC.

The CDR3 DNA follows: TGTGCCATCGGGGCAGGTGGGACCGGGGAGCTGTTTTTT. This sequence encodes CAIGAGGTGELFF. This chain joins TRBV10-3 and TRBJ2-2; possibly TRBD1 for D (5 bases). Germline-derived CDR1 and CDR2 are ENHRY and SYGVKD. Between the trimmed V and J ends, which lost 8 bases and 5 bases, there was a span of 12 bases. The CDR3 is made up of 13 amino acids.

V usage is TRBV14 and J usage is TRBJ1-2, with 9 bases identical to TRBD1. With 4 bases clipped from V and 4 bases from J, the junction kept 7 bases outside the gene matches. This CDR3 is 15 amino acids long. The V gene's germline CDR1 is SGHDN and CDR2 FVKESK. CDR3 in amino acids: CASSLGQGLFYGYTF. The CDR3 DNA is TGTGCCAGCAGCCTGGGACAGGGACTTTTCTATGGCTACACCTTC.

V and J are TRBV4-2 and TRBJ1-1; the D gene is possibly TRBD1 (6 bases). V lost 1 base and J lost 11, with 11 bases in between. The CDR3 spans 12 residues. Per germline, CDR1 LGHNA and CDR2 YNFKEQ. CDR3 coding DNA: TGTGCCAGCAGCCAAGGCCGGGGGCGGGCTTTCTTT. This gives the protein CASSQGRGRAFF.

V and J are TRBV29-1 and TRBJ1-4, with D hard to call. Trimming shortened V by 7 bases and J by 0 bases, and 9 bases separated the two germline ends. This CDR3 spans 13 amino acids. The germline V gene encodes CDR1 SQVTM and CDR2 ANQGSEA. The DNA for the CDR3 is TGCAGCGGAAGAGAAGCAACTAATGAAAAACTGTTTTTT. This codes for CSGREATNEKLFF.

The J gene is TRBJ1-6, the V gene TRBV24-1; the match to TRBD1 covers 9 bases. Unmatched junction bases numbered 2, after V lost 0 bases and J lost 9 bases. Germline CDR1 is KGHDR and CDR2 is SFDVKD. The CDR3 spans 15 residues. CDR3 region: CATSDLWDRASPLHF. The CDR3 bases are TGTGCCACCAGTGATTTGTGGGACAGGGCTTCACCCCTCCACTTT.

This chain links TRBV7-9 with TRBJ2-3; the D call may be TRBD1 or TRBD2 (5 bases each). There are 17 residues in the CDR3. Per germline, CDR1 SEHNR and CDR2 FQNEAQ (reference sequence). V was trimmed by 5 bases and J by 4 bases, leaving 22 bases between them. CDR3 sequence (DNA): TGTGCCAGCAGCACTAACGCCGGGACCCTGATGTCAGATACGCAGTATTTT. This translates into CASSTNAGTLMSDTQYF.

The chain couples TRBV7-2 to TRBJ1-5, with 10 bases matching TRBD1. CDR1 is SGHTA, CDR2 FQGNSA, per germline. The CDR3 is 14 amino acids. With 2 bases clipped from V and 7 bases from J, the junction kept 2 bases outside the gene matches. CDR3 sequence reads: CASSLWDRGQPQHF. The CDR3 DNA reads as TGTGCCAGCAGCTTATGGGACAGGGGACAGCCCCAGCATTTT.

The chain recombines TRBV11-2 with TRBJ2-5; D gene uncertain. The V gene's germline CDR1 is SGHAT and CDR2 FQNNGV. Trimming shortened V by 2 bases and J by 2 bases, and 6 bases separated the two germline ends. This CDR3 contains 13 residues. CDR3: CASSLLRQETQYF. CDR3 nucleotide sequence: TGTGCCAGCAGCTTATTGAGGCAAGAGACCCAGTACTTC.

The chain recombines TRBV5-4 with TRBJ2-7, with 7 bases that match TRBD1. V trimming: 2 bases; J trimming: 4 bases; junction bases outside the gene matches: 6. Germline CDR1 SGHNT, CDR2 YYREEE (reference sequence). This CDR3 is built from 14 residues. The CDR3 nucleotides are TGTGCCAGCAGCTTCCGACAGGGTGGATACGAGCAGTACTTC. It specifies CASSFRQGGYEQYF.

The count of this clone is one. As DNA, the CDR3 is TGTGCCAGCAGTTTAATGGGGGGAGGCACAGATACGCAGTATTTT. Translating it yields CASSLMGGGTDTQYF. This chain links TRBV27 with TRBJ2-3, with D perhaps TRBD2 (6 bases). The CDR3 has 15 residues. The germline V and J ends were trimmed by 2 bases and 1 base, with 10 bases remaining between them. Germline CDR1 is MNHEY and CDR2 is SMNVEV (reference sequence).

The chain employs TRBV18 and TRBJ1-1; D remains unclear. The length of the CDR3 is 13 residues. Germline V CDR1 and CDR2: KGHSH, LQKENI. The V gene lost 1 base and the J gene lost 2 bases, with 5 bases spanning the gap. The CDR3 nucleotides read TGTGCCAGCTCACCACTTTCTAACACTGAAGCTTTCTTT. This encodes CASSPLSNTEAFF.

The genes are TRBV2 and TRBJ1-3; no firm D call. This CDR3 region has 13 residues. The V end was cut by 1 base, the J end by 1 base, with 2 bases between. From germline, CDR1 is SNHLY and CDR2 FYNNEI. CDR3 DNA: TGTGCCAGCAGTGAAGTGTCTGGAAACACCATATATTTT. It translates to CASSEVSGNTIYF.

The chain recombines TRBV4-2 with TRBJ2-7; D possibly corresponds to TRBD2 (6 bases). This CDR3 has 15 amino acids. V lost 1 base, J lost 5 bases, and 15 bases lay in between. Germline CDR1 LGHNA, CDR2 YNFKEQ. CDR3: CASSQVDLAVHEQYF. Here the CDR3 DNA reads TGTGCCAGCAGCCAAGTAGACTTAGCGGTCCACGAGCAGTACTTC.

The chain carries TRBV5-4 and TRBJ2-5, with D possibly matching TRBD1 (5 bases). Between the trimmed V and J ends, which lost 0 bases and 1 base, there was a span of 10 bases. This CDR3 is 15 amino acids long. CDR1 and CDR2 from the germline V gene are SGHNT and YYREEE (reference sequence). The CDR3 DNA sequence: TGTGCCAGCAGCTTGGCCGGCAGGGCCCAAGAGACCCAGTACTTC. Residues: CASSLAGRAQETQYF.

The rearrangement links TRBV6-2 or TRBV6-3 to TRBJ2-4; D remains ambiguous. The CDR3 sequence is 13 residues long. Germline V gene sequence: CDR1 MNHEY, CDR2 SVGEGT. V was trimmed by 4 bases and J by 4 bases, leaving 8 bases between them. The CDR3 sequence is CASSFVPKNIQYF. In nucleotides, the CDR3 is TGTGCCAGCAGTTTTGTCCCTAAAAACATTCAGTACTTC.

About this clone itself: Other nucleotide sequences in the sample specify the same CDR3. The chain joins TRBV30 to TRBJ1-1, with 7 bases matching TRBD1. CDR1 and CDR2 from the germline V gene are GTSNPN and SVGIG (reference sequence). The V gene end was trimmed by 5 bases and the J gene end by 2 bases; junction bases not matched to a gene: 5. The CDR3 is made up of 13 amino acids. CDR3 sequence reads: CAWARDRNTEAFF. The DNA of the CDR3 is TGTGCCTGGGCCCGGGACAGAAACACTGAAGCTTTCTTT.

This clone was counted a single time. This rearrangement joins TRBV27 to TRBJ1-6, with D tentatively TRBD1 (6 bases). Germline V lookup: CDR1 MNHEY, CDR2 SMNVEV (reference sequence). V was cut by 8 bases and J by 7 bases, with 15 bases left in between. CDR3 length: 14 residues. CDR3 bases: TGTGCCAGCTCGGATGAGGGGGAGAATTCACCCCTCCACTTT. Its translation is CASSDEGENSPLHF.

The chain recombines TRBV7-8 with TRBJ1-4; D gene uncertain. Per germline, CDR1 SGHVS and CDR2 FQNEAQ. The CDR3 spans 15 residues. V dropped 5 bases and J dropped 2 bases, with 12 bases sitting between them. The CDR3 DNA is TGTGCCAGCAGCCTTCTGACGAGCACTAATGAAAAACTGTTTTTT. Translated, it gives CASSLLTSTNEKLFF. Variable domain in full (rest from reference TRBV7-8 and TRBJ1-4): GAGVSQSPRYKVAKRGQDVALRCDPISGHVSLFWYQQALGQGPEFLTYFQNEAQLDKSGLPSDRFFAERPEGSVSTLKIQRTQQEDSAVYLCASSLLTSTNEKLFFGSGTQLSVL.

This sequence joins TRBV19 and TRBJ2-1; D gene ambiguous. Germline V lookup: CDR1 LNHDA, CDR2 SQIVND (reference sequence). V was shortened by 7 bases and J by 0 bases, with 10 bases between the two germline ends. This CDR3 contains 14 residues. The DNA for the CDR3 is TGTGCCAGTACCCAGGACGGCTCCTACAATGAGCAGTTCTTC. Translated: CASTQDGSYNEQFF.

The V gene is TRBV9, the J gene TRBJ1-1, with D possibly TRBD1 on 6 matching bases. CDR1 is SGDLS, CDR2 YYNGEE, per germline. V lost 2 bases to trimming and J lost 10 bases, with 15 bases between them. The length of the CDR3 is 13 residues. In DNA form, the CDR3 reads TGTGCCAGCAGCGTCGACAGCCAGGGGAGAGCTTTCTTT. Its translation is CASSVDSQGRAFF.

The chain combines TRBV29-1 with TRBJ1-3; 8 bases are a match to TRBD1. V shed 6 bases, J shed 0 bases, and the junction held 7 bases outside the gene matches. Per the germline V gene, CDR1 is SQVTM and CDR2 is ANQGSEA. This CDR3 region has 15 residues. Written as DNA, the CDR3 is TGCAGCGTCGAGAAAACAGGGGGCTCTGGAAACACCATATATTTT. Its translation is CSVEKTGGSGNTIYF. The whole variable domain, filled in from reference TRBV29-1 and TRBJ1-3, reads SAVISQKPSRDICQRGTSLTIQCQVDSQVTMMFWYRQQPGQSLTLIATANQGSEATYESGFVIDKFPISRPNLTFSTLTVSNMSPEDSSIYLCSVEKTGGSGNTIYFGEGSWLTVV.

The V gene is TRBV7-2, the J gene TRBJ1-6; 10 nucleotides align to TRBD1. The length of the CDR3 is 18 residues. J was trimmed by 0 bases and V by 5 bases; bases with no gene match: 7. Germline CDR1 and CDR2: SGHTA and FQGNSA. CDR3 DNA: TGTGCCAGCAGCCCCGGGACAGGGGATCCCTCCTATAATTCACCCCTCCACTTT. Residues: CASSPGTGDPSYNSPLHF.

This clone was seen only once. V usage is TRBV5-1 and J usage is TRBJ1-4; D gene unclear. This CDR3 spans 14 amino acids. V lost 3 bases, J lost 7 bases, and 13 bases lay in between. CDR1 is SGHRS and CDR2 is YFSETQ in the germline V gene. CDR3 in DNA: TGCGCCAGCAGCTCCGGGAAGACCCTTGAAAAACTGTTTTTT. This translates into CASSSGKTLEKLFF. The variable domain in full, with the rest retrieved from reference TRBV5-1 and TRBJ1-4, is KAGVTQTPRYLIKTRGQQVTLSCSPISGHRSVSWYQQTPGQGLQFLFEYFSETQRNKGNFPGRFSGRQFSNSRSEMNVSTLELGDSALYLCASSSGKTLEKLFFGSGTQLSVL.

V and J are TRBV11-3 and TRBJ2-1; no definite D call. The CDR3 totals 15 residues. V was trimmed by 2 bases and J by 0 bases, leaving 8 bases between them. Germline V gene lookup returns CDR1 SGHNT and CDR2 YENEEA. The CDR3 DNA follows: TGTGCCAGCAGCTTACCAGCAGACTCCTACAATGAGCAGTTCTTC. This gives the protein CASSLPADSYNEQFF.